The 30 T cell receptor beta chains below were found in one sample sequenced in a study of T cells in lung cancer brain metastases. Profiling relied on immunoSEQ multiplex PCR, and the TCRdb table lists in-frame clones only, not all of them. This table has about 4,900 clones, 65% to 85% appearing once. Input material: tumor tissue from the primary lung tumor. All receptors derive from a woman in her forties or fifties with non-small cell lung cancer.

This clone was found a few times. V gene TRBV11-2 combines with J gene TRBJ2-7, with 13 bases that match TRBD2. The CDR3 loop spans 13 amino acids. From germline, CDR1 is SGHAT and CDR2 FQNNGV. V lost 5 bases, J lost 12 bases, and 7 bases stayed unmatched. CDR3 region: CASSPGLAGAVYF. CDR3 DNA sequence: TGTGCCAGCAGCCCCGGACTAGCGGGAGCGGTGTACTTC. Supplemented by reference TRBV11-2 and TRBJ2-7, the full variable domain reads EAGVAQSPRYKIIEKRQSVAFWCNPISGHATLYWYQQILGQGPKLLIQFQNNGVVDDSQLPKDRFSAERLKGVDSTLKIQPAKLEDSAVYLCASSPGLAGAVYFGPGTRLTVT.

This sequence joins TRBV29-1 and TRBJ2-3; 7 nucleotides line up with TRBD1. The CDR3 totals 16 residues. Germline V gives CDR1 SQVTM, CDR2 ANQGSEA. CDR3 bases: TGCAACGCTGAATCTCTTAAACAGGGGCAAAGAGATACGCAGTATTTT. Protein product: CNAESLKQGQRDTQYF.

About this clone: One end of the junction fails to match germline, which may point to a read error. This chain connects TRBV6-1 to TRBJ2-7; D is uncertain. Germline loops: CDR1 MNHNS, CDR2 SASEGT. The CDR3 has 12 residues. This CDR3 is CASADLSYKQYF. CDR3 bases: TGTGCCAGCGCCGACCTAAGCTACAAGCAGTACTTC.

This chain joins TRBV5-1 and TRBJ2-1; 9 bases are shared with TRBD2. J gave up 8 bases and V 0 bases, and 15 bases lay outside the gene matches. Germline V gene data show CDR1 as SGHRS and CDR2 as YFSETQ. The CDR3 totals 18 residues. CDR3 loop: CASSLGTLAGWRTDEQFF. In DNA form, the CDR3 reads TGCGCCAGCAGCTTGGGTACGCTAGCGGGGTGGCGCACGGATGAGCAGTTCTTC.

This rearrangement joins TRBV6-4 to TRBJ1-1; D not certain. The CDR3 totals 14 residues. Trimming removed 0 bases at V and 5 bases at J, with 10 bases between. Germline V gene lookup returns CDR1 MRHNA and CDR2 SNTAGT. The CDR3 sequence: CASSDSSTLTEAFF. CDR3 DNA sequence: TGTGCCAGCAGTGACTCGAGTACATTGACTGAAGCTTTCTTT.

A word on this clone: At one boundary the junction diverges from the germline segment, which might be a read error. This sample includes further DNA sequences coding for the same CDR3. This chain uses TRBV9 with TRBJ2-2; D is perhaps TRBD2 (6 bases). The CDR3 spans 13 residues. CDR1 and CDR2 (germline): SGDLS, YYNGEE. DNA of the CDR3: TGTGCCAGCAGCGTGAAGGTTGGCGGGGAGCTATTTTTT. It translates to CASSVKVGGELFF.

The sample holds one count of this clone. Written as DNA, the CDR3 is TGTGCCAGCAGTGAAGGGGAGACCCAGTACTTC. This sequence encodes CASSEGETQYF. The rearrangement joins TRBV2 to TRBJ2-5; D is unresolved. The V gene lost 1 base and the J gene lost 5 bases, with 2 bases spanning the gap. This CDR3 comprises 11 residues. Germline V lookup: CDR1 SNHLY, CDR2 FYNNEI.

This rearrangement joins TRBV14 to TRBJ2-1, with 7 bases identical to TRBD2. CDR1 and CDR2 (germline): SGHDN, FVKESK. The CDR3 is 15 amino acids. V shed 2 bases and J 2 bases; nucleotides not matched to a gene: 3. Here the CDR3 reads CASSQTGTTYNEQFF. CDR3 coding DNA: TGTGCCAGCAGCCAAACCGGGACTACCTACAATGAGCAGTTCTTC.

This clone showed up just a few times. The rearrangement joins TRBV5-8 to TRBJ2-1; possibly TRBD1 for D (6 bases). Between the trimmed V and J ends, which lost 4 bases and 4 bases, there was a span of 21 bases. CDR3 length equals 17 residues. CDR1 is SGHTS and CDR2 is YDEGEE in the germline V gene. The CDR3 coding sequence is TGTGCCAGCAGCCCTATCCAGGGGTCGTTCGGGTACAATGAGCAGTTCTTC. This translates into CASSPIQGSFGYNEQFF.

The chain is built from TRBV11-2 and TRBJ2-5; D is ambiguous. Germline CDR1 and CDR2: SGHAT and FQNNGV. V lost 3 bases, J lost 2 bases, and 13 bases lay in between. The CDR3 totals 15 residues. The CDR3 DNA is TGTGCCAGCAGCTTTTCCCAGACGGCTCAAGAGACCCAGTACTTC. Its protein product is CASSFSQTAQETQYF.

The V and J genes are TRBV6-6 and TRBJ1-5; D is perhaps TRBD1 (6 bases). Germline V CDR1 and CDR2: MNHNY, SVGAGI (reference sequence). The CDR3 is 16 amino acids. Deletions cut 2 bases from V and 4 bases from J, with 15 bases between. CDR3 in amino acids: CASSYTPGHLNQPQHF. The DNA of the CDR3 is TGTGCCAGCAGTTACACGCCGGGACACCTTAATCAGCCCCAGCATTTT.

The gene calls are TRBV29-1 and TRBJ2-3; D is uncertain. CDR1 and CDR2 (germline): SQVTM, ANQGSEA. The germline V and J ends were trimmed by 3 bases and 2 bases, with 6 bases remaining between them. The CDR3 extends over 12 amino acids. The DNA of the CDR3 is TGCAGCGTTGAGGGAAACACAGATACGCAGTATTTT. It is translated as CSVEGNTDTQYF.

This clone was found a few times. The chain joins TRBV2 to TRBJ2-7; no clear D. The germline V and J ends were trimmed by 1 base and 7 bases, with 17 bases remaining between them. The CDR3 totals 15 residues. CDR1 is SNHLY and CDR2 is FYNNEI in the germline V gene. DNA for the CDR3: TGTGCCAGCAGTGAAGGATCGGTCAGTCCTGGGGAGCAGTACTTC. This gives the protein CASSEGSVSPGEQYF.

CDR3 loop: CASSSRDYRYNEQFF. Written as DNA, the CDR3 is TGTGCCAGCAGCTCCCGGGACTACAGGTACAATGAGCAGTTCTTC. The V gene is TRBV13, the J gene TRBJ2-1, with TRBD2 matching over 7 bases. Germline CDR1 is PRHDT and CDR2 is FYEKMQ (reference sequence). This CDR3 is built from 15 residues. After removal of 4 bases from V and 4 bases from J, the junction contained 7 bases not matched to a gene.

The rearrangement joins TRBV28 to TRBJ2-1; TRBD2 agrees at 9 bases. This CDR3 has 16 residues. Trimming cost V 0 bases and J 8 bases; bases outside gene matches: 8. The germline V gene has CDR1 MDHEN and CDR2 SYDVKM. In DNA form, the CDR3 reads TGTGCCAGCAGTTTATGGGCGGGAGGGCCTCTTCATGAGCAGTTCTTC. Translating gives CASSLWAGGPLHEQFF.

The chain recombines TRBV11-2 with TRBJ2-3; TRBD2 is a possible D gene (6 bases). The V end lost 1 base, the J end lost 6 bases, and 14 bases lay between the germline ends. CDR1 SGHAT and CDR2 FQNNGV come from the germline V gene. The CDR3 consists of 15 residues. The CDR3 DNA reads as TGTGCCAGCAGCTTAGTTGGGCGCAGCGGGGATACGCAGTATTTT. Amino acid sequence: CASSLVGRSGDTQYF.

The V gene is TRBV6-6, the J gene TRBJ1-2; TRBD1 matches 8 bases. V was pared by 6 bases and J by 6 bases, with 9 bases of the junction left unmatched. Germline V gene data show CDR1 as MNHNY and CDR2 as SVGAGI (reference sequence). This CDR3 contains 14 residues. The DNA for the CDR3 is TGTGCCAGCAGATACAGGGGGGCGGTGGATGGCTACACCTTC. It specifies CASRYRGAVDGYTF.

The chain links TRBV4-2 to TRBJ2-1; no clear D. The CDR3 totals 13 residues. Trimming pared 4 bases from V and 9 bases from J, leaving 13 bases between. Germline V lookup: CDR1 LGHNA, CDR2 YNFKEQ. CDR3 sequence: CASSPDPPGEQFF. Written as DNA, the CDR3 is TGTGCCAGCAGCCCTGACCCTCCAGGTGAGCAGTTCTTC.

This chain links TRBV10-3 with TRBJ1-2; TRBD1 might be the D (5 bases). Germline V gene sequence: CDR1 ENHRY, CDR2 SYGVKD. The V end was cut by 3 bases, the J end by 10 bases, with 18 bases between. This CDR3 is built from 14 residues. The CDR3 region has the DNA TGTGCCATCAGTGAAGTGAGGGATGGGGGTGTCTACACCTTC. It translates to CAISEVRDGGVYTF.

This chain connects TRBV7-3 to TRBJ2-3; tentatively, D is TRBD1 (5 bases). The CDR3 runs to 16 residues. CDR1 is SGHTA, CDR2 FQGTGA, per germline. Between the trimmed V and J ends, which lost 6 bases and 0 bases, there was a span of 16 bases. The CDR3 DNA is TGTGCCAGCAGTTCCACAGGCGGAACTAGCACAGATACGCAGTATTTT. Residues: CASSSTGGTSTDTQYF.

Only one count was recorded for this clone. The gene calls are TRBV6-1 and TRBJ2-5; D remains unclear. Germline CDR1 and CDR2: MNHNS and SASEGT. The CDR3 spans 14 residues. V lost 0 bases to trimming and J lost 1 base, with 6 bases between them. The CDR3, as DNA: TGTGCCAGCAGTGAAGCACCTTTCCAAGAGACCCAGTACTTC. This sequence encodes CASSEAPFQETQYF.

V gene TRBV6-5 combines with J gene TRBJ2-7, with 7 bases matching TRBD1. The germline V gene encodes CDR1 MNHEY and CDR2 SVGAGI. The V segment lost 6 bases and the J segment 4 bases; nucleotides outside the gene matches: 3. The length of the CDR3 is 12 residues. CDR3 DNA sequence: TGTGCCAGCAGCATGACAGGGTACGAGCAGTACTTC. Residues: CASSMTGYEQYF.

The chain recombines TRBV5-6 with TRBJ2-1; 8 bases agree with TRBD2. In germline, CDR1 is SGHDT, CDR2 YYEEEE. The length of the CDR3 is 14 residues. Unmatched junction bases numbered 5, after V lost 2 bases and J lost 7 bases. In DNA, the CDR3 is TGTGCCAGCAGCTTTCCGGGACTAGGAAATGAGCAGTTCTTC. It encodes CASSFPGLGNEQFF. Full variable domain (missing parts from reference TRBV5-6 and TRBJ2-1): DAGVTQSPTHLIKTRGQQVTLRCSPKSGHDTVSWYQQALGQGPQFIFQYYEEEERQRGNFPDRFSGHQFPNYSSELNVNALLLGDSALYLCASSFPGLGNEQFFGPGTRLTVL.

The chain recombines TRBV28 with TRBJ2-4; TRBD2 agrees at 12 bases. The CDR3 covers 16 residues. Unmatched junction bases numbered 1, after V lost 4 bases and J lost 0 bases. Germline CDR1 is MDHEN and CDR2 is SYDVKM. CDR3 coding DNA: TGTGCCAGCAGTTCACTAGCGGGAGGAGCCAAAAACATTCAGTACTTC. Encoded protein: CASSSLAGGAKNIQYF.

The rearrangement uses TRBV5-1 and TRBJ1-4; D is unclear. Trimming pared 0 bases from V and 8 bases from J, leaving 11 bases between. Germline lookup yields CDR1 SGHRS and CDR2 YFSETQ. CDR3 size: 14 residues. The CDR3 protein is CASSLGYQAEKLFF. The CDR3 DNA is TGCGCCAGCAGCTTGGGGTACCAGGCAGAAAAACTGTTTTTT.

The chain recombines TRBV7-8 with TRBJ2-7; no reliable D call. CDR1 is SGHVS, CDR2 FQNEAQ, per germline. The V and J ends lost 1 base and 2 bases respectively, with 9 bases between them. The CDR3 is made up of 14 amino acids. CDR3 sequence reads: CASSLGRSTYEQYF. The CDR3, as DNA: TGTGCCAGCAGCTTAGGACGGTCTACCTACGAGCAGTACTTC.

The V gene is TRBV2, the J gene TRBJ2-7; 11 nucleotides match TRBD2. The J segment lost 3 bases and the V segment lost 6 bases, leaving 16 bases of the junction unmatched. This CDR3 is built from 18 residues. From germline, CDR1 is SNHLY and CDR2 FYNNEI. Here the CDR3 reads CASRRAGTSGRKNYEQYF. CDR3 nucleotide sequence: TGTGCCAGCAGACGAGCCGGGACTAGCGGAAGAAAGAACTACGAGCAGTACTTC.

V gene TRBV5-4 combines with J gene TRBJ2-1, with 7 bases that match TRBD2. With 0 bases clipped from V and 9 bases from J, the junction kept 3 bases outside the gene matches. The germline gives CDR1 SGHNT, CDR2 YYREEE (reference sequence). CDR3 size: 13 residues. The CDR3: CASSLVGGSEQFF. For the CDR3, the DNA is TGTGCCAGCAGCTTGGTTGGCGGGAGTGAGCAGTTCTTC.

DNA for the CDR3: TGCAGCGTTTCAGCCTCTCCGGACACTGAAGCTTTCTTT. It specifies CSVSASPDTEAFF. The chain is built from TRBV29-1 and TRBJ1-1; no firm D call. The CDR3 consists of 13 residues. CDR1 is SQVTM and CDR2 is ANQGSEA in the germline V gene. Trimming removed 5 bases from V and 3 bases from J, with 13 bases in between.

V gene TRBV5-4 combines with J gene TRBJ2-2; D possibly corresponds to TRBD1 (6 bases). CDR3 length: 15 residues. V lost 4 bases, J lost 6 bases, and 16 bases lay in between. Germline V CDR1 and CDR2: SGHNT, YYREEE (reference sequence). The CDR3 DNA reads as TGTGCCAGCAGCCTAGGGGACACTCGTTCCGGGGAGCTGTTTTTT. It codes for CASSLGDTRSGELFF.